Given below is one T cell receptor (beta chain) in context. The data belong to a study of blood T cells in healthy people across ages. For every donor, a draw yielded 9.5 to 10 milliliters of peripheral blood. The authors extracted at least 5 micrograms of total RNA per sample. The CDR3 runs to 14 residues. The germline V gene has CDR1 DFQATT and CDR2 SNEGSKA (reference sequence). The ends were cut back, 4 bases at V and 5 bases at J, with 17 bases in the middle. A second 7 to 11 cycle PCR used barcoded and J-beta primers. One entry per CDR3 protein results from TCRdb running MiXCR on the 5' RACE reads. Among 800,000 to 1,300,000 distinct CDR3 sequences listed, under 30% were seen once. A further study also used this sample, focusing on T cells of mothers and their children.

Sequenced sample: blood. This chain links TRBV20-1 with TRBJ2-5; D is ambiguous. This TCR derives from a girl aged 2 to 10 in good health. In nucleotides, the CDR3 is TGCAGTGCTAAAATGCTCGTTGAGCAGGAGACCCAGTACTTC. Translation: CSAKMLVEQETQYF.